Listed here is a single T cell receptor beta chain. This receptor's antigen is unknown. Base qualities are not recorded, but no much larger clone differs from it by a single base. Another Seattle source contributed samples from volunteer blood donors who had recovered from COVID-19. Each collaborating institution followed its own protocols to collect whole blood in K2EDTA tubes. For TCRbeta analysis, collaborators shipped samples as frozen whole blood, isolated PBMCs, or DNA extracted from either of those sample types. These data are taken from a study of blood T cell repertoires in COVID-19 (TCRdb year 2020). Notes on the research overall: The collaborator samples originated in the United States, Italy and Spain and spanned the acute and convalescent phases of COVID-19. The prospective study material was composed of cDNA or gDNA derived from T cells, B-cell-depleted T cells, or PBMCs. Subjects who had been exposed to COVID-19, were actively infected with it, or had recovered from it provided the deeply sampled blood TCRbeta repertoires that made up the dataset. A freely available public database, intended as a resource for researchers studying the immune response to SARS-CoV-2, is where the repertoires were released. Samples were obtained from the ongoing ImmuneRACE study (first 160 participants) and from some 1,300 subjects provided by 6 global collaborators. A de-identified subject ID, COVID-19 status, age in years and sex were almost always included in the sample metadata. Where HLA class I and class II types were available, the types were taken from metadata supplied by the sample provider, not from assay-based typing. Broader findings and caveats from the paper: How much clinical and demographic metadata was included differed by source and by participant, and the metadata was provided uncurated.

TCRbeta CDR3 regions were amplified from genomic DNA by means of the immunoSEQ Assay, a bias-controlled multiplex PCR. In the original analysis: The number of nucleated cells in each sample was estimated from the amplification of reference gene primers within the assay. To quantify the absolute abundance of each unique TCRbeta CDR3 rearrangement, sequence reads were collapsed and filtered. For each sample, productive Simpson clonality was calculated as the square root of Simpson's diversity index across productive rearrangements. TCRdb took this table from immuneACCESS and kept in-frame rearrangements with V and J called. Such tables lack part of the clones; where checked against another copy, unresolved V genes explain under half of the gap, and the rest is unexplained. D and trimming come from the DNA, and the V and J calls and clone size come from that table. The sample profile shows 200,000 to 300,000 clones; 84% of them were found once. Of the sample, 2% to 2.5% falls within the top ten clones.

The sequence was collected from a man in his forties who had recovered from COVID-19. The material sequenced was peripheral blood.

The CDR3 protein is CASSDRGLGGYTF. The nucleotide sequence reads as follows: TGTGCCAGCAGTGATAGGGGGCTGGGTGGCTACACCTTC. The rearrangement combines TRBV6-1 with TRBJ1-2, with 7 central nucleotides matching TRBD1. There are 13 amino acids in the CDR3, from cysteine to phenylalanine inclusive. Kept here is only the CDR3 DNA, which spans 39 bases and is read in frame from base 1. V lost 3 bases and J lost 7 bases, and the count of bases not matched to a germline gene is 5. Via the germline V gene, CDR1 is MNHNS and CDR2 SASEGT.